These T cell receptor beta chains were read from a single sample in a study of OX40 agonist ivuxolimab in advanced cancers. Profiled with immunoSEQ multiplex PCR; TCRdb holds only in-frame clones, not every one. Counted here are around 50,000 clones, around nine tenths occurring once; the ten biggest clones make up 3% to 3.5%. The sample in question was CD4+ or CD8+ T cells sorted from blood, obtained in a trial of the OX40 agonist ivuxolimab. The source of these receptors is an adult with an advanced solid tumor such as melanoma, head and neck, liver or kidney cancer. Both conserved end residues are trimmed from each CDR3. Fields, in order: CDR3 protein, V gene, clone size, J gene, CDR3 length. Some rows have no size entry. The others give once, few or many, or a class for an expanded clone.

AWSPLTGEQF,TRBV30,-,TRBJ2-1,10
ASSIGTGGLQPQH,TRBV19,-,TRBJ1-5,13
ASSLGPTFSGANTGELF,TRBV27,-,TRBJ2-2,17
ASSQLPGLATDTQY,TRBV19,-,TRBJ2-3,14
ASSLYQGSEQY,TRBV7-8,-,TRBJ2-7,11
ASSTGTGSETQY,TRBV6-5,-,TRBJ2-5,12
ASRTRDGNTEAF,TRBV13,-,TRBJ1-1,12
ASSYSGLMDYGYT,TRBV6-5,-,TRBJ1-2,13
ASSFQDSSYEQY,TRBV28,once,TRBJ2-7,12
ASSLWGNRGYEQY,TRBV5-1,-,TRBJ2-7,13
ASSLHQGDAYEQY,TRBV11-1,-,-,13
ASSIQLQGNEQF,TRBV5-1,-,TRBJ2-1,12
ASSDGQGPDTQY,TRBV2,-,TRBJ2-3,12
AWKRRGNQPQH,TRBV30,-,TRBJ1-5,11
SVVLGTSGSYEQY,TRBV29-1,-,TRBJ2-7,13
ASRSGTSGTGELF,TRBV7-3,-,TRBJ2-2,13
ASSPGTSADTQY,TRBV5-1,-,TRBJ2-3,12
AWSWLRETQY,TRBV30,few,TRBJ2-5,10
ASSLGRNTEAF,TRBV18,few,TRBJ1-1,11
ASSLNTEAF,TRBV11-2,-,TRBJ1-1,9
ASSLSGISEETQY,TRBV5-1,-,TRBJ2-5,13
ASSEQGRETQY,TRBV19,-,TRBJ2-5,11
ASSLQGPDEQY,TRBV5-4,-,TRBJ2-7,11
ASRDSSGNTIY,TRBV6-6,-,TRBJ1-3,11
ASSPASGNGDTQY,TRBV18,-,TRBJ2-3,13
ASSVTPGQGAMVYGYT,TRBV9,-,TRBJ1-2,16
ASSRRAGASYEQY,TRBV9,-,TRBJ2-7,13